The present TCR beta chain was sequenced within a study of blood T cell repertoires in COVID-19. Study information: The cDNA or gDNA used as material had been derived from T cells, B-cell-depleted T cells, or PBMCs.

This CDR3 contains 15 residues. Germline V gene sequence: CDR1 SGHTA, CDR2 FQGNSA. V gave up 5 bases and J gave up 0 bases; unmatched junction bases: 5. Method: immunoSEQ multiplex PCR; TCRdb's copy keeps in-frame clones and lacks some. The sample shows more than 200,000 clones, around 80% of them seen only once. This clonotype originated in a man in his sixties who had recovered from COVID-19. The chain recombines TRBV7-2 with TRBJ2-3; 7 nucleotides line up with TRBD1. The sequenced sample consisted of PBMCs or T cells enriched from blood (not recorded which). CDR3 protein: CASSVGQTSTDTQYF. DNA for the CDR3: TGTGCCAGCAGCGTGGGACAGACAAGCACAGATACGCAGTATTTT.